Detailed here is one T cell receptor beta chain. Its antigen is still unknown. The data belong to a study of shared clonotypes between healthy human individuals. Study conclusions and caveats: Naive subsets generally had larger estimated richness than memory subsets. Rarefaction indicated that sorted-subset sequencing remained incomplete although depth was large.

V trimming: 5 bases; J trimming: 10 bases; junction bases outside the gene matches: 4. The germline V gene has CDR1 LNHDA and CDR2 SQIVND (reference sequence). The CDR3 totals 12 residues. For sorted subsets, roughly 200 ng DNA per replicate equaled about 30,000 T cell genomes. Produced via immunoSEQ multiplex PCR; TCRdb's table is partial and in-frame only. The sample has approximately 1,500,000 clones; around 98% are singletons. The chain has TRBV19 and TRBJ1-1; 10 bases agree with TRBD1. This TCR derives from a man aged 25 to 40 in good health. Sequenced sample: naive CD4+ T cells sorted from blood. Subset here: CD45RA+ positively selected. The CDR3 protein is CASSLRDRGAFF. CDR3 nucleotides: TGTGCCAGTAGTTTACGGGACAGGGGAGCTTTCTTT.